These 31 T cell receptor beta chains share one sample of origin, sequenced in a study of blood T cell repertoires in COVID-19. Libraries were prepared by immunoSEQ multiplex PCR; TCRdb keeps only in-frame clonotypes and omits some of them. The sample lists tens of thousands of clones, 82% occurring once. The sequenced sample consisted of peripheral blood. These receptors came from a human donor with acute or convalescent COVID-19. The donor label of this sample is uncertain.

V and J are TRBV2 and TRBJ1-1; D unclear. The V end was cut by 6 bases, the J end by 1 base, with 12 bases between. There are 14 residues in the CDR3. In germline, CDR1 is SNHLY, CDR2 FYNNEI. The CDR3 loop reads CASSGVETNTEAFF. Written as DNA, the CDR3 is TGTGCCAGCAGCGGGGTAGAAACGAACACTGAAGCTTTCTTT.

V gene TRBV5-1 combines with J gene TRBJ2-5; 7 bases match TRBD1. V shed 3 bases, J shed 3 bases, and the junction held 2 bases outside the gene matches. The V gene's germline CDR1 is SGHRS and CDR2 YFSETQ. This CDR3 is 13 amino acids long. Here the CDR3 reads CASSWQGEETQYF. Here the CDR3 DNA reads TGCGCCAGCAGCTGGCAGGGGGAAGAGACCCAGTACTTC.

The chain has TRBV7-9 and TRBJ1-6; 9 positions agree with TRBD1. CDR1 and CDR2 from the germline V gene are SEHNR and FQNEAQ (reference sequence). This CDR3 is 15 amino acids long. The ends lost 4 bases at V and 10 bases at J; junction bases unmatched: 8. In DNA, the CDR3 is TGTGCCAGCAGCTCCGGGACAGGGACTGAATCACCCCTCCACTTT. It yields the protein CASSSGTGTESPLHF.

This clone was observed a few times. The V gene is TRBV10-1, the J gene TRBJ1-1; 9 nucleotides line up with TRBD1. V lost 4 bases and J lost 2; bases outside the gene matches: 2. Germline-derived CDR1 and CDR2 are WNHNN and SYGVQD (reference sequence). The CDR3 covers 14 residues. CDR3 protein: CASSGDRVNTEAFF. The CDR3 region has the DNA TGCGCCAGCAGTGGGGACAGGGTTAACACTGAAGCTTTCTTT.

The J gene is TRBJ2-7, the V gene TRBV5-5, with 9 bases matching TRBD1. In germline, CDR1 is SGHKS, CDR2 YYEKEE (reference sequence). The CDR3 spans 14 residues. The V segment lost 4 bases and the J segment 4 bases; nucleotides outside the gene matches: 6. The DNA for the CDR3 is TGTGCCAGCAGCACCGGGGACAGGGATTACGAGCAGTACTTC. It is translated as CASSTGDRDYEQYF.

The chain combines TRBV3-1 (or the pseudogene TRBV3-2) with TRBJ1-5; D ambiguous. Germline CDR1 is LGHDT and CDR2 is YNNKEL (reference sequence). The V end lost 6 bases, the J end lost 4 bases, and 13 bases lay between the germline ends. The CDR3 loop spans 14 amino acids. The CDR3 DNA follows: TGTGCCAGCAGTTCCCAACAGAGTAATCAGCCCCAGCATTTT. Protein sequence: CASSSQQSNQPQHF.

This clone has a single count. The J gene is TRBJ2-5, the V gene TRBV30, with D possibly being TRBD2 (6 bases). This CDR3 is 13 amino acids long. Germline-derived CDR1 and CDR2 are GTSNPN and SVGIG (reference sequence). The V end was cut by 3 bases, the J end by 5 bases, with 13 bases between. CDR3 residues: CAWRAGSVETQYF. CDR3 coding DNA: TGTGCCTGGAGGGCGGGGAGCGTTGAGACCCAGTACTTC.

CDR3: CATSRDYVLLDWGYTF. The CDR3 nucleotides read TGTGCCACCAGCAGAGATTATGTCCTACTTGATTGGGGCTACACCTTC. The rearrangement joins TRBV15 to TRBJ1-2; D remains ambiguous. The CDR3 length is 16 residues. Trimming shortened V by 0 bases and J by 8 bases, and 19 bases separated the two germline ends. Germline V gene sequence: CDR1 LNHNV, CDR2 YYDKDF (reference sequence).

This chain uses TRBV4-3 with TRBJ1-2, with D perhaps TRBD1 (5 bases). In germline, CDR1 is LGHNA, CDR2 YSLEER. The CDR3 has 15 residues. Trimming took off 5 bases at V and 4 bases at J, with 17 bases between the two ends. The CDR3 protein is CASSSAGQLFYGYTF. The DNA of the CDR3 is TGCGCCAGCAGCTCCGCGGGGCAACTTTTCTATGGCTACACCTTC.

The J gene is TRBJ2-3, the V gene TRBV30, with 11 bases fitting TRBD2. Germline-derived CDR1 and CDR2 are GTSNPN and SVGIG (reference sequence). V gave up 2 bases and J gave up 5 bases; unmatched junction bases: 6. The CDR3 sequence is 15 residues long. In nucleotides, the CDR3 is TGTGCCTGGAGTCGGGTAGCGGGGGGGATAGATACGCAGTATTTT. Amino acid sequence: CAWSRVAGGIDTQYF.

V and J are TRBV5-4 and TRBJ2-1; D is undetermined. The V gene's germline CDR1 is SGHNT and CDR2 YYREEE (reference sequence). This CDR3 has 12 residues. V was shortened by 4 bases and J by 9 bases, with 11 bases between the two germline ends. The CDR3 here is CASSPPTGEQFF. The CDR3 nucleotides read TGTGCCAGCAGCCCGCCTACTGGTGAGCAGTTCTTC. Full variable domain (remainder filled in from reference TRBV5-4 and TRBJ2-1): ETGVTQSPTHLIKTRGQQVTLRCSSQSGHNTVSWYQQALGQGPQFIFQYYREEENGRGNFPPRFSGLQFPNYSSELNVNALELDDSALYLCASSPPTGEQFFGPGTRLTVL.

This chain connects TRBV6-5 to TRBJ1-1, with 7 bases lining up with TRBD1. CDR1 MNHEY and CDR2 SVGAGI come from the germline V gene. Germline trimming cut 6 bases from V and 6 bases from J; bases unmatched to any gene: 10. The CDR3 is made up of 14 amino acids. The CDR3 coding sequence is TGTGCCAGCAGGGTGACAGGGTGGACCGCTGAAGCTTTCTTT. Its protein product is CASRVTGWTAEAFF.

CDR3 bases: TGTGCCAGCAGTGAACAGGGAATACGGAACACTGAAGCTTTCTTT. Residues: CASSEQGIRNTEAFF. The chain is built from TRBV2 and TRBJ1-1, with a weak D call TRBD1 (5 bases). The V gene lost 2 bases and the J gene lost 1 base, with 11 bases spanning the gap. This CDR3 contains 15 residues. Germline CDR1 and CDR2: SNHLY and FYNNEI.

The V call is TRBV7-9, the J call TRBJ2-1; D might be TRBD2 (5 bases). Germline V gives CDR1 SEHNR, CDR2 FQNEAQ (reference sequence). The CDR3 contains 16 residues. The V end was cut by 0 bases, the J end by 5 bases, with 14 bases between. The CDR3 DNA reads TGTGCCAGCAGCTTAGCGCTGGGCGGGCTAGACAATGAGCAGTTCTTC. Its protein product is CASSLALGGLDNEQFF.

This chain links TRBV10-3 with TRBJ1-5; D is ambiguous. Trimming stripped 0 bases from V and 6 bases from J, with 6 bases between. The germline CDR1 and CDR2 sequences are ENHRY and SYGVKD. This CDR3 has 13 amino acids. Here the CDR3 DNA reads TGTGCCATCAGTGAGTCGCAGGTTCAGCCCCAGCATTTT. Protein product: CAISESQVQPQHF.

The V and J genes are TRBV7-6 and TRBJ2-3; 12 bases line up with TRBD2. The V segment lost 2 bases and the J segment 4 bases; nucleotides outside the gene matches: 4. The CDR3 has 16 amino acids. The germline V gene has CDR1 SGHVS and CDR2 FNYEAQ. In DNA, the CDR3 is TGTGCCAGCAGCTTACTAGCGGGAGGGCCTGCAGATACGCAGTATTTT. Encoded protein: CASSLLAGGPADTQYF.

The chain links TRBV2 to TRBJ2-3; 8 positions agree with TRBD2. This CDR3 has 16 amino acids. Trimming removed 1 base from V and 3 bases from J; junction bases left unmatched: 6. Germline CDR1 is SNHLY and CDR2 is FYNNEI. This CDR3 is CASSEGQGTSTDTQYF. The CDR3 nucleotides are TGTGCCAGCAGTGAAGGCCAGGGGACTAGTACAGATACGCAGTATTTT.

In DNA form, the CDR3 reads TGTGCCAGCTTGGGGGCCATCACCGGGGAGCTGTTTTTT. The encoded protein is CASLGAITGELFF. The chain uses TRBV2 and TRBJ2-2; the D gene is possibly TRBD1 (6 bases). Deletions cut 8 bases from V and 4 bases from J, with 11 bases between. CDR1 and CDR2 from the germline V gene are SNHLY and FYNNEI. This CDR3 has 13 residues.

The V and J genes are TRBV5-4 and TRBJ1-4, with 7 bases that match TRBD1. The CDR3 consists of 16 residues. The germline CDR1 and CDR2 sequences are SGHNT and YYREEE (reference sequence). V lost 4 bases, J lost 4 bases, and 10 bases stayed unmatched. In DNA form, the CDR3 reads TGTGCCAGCAGCGCAGGGGGACGGCAACTTAATGAAAAACTGTTTTTT. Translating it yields CASSAGGRQLNEKLFF.

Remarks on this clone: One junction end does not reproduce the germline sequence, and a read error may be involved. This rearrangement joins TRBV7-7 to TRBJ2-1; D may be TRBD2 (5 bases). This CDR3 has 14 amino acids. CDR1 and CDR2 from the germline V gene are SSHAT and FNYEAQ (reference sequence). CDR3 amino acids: CASSLALSGNEQFF. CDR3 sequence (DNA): TGTGCTAGCAGCTTAGCACTTTCGGGGAATGAGCAGTTCTTC.

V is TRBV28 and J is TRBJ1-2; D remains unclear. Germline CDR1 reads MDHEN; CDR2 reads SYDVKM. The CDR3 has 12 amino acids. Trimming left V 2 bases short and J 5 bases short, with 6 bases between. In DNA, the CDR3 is TGTGCCAGCAGTTTAAGGGAGTATGGCTACACCTTC. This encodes CASSLREYGYTF.

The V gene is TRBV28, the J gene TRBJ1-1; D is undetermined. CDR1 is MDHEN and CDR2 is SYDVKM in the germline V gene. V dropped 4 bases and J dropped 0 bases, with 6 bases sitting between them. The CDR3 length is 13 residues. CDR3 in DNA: TGTGCCAGCAGTTCCTTTATGAACACTGAAGCTTTCTTT. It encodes CASSSFMNTEAFF.

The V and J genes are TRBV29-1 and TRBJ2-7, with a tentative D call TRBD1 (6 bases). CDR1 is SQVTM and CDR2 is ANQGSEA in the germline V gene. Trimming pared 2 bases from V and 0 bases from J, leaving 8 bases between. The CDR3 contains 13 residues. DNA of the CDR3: TGCAGCGTTGAAAGGGGGAGCTCCTACGAGCAGTACTTC. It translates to CSVERGSSYEQYF.

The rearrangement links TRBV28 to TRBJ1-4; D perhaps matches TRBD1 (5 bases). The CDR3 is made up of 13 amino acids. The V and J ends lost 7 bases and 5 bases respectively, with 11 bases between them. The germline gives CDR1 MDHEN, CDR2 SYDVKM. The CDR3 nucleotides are TGTGCCAGCAAAAGGGGCCCAAATGAAAAACTGTTTTTT. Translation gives CASKRGPNEKLFF.

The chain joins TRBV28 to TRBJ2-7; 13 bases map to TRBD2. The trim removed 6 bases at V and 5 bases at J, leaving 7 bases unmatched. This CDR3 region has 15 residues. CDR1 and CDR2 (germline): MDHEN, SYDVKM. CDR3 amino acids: CASSRLLAGGDEQYF. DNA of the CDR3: TGTGCCAGCAGCCGCTTACTAGCGGGAGGGGACGAGCAGTACTTC.

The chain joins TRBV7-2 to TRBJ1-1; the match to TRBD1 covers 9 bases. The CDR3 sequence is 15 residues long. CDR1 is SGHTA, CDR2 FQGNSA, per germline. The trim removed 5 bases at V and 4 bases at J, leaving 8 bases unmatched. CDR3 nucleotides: TGTGCCAGCAGCCTCCAGGACAGGGGTGGCACTGAAGCTTTCTTT. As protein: CASSLQDRGGTEAFF.

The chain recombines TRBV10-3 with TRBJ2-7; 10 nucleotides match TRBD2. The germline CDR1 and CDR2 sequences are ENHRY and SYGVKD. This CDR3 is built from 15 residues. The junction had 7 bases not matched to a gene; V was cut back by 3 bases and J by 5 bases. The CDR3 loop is CAISDRAGGPNEQYF. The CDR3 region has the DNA TGTGCCATCAGTGACCGAGCGGGGGGGCCCAACGAGCAGTACTTC.

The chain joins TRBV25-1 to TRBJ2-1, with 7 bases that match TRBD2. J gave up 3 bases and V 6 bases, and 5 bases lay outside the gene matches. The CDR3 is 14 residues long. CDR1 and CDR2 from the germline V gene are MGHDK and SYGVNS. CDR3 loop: CASRGGAIYNEQFF. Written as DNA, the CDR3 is TGTGCCAGCAGGGGAGGGGCGATCTACAATGAGCAGTTCTTC.

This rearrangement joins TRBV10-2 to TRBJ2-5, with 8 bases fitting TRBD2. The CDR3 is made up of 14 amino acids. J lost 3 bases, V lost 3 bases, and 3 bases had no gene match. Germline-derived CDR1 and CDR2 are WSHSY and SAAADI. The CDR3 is CASSDIAGKETQYF. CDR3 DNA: TGCGCCAGCAGTGACATAGCGGGGAAAGAGACCCAGTACTTC.

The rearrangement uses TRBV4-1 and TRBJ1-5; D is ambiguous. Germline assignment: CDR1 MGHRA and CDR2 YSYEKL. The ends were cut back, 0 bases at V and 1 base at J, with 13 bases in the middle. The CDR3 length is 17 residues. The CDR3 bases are TGCGCCAGCAGCCAAGATAATCTCCGGCGGAGCAATCAGCCCCAGCATTTT. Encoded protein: CASSQDNLRRSNQPQHF.

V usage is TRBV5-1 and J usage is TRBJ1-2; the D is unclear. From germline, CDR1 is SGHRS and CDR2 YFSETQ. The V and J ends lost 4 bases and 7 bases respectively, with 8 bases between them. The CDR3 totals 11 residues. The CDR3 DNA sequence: TGCGCCAGCAGCGTGGGAGGTGGCTACACCTTC. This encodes CASSVGGGYTF.